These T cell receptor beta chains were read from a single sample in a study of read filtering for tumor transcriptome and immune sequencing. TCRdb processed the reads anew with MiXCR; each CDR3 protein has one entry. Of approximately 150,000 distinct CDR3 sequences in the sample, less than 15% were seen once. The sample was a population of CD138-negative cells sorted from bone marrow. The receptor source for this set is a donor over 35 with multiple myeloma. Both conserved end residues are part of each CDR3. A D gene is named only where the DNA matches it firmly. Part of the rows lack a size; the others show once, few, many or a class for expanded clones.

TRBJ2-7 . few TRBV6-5 TGTGCCAGCAGATCCCTTTCTGAGCAGTACTTC CASRSLSEQYF
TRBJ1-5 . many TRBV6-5 TGTGCCAGCAGTTACTCCGGAAGGAATCAGCCCCAGCATTTT CASSYSGRNQPQHF
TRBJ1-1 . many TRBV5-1 TGCGCCAGCAGCTTGGCCGTGGGTGAAGCTTTCTTT CASSLAVGEAFF
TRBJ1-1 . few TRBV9 TGTGCCAGCAGCCCCCAAGGGACTTGGAACACTGAAGCTTTCTTT CASSPQGTWNTEAFF
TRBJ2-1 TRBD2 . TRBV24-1 TGTGCCACCAGTGACCGCGGGCCTAGCGGGCCCTTGTCTGAGCAGTTCTTC CATSDRGPSGPLSEQFF
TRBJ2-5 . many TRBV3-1 TGTGCCAGCAGCGATACTTTAGGTCGGGAGACCCAGTACTTC CASSDTLGRETQYF
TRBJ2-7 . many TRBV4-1 TGCGCCAGCAGCCAAGTCCCAGGAACTACCTACGAGCAGTACTTC CASSQVPGTTYEQYF
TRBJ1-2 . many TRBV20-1 TGCAGTGCTGAGGACCGGTATGGCTACACCTTC CSAEDRYGYTF
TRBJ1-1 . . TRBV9 TGTGCCAGCAGCCTTAGTCCGGGCAGACCGAACACTGAAGCTTTCTTT CASSLSPGRPNTEAFF
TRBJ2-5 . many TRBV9 TGTGCCAGCAGCGTAGGACAGGACCAAGAGACCCAGTACTTC CASSVGQDQETQYF
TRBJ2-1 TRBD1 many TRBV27 TGTGCCAGCAGTTTATTATCGGGACAGGCCTACAATGAGCAGTTCTTC CASSLLSGQAYNEQFF
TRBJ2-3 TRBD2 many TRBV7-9 TGTGCCAGCAGCTCCAGCGGGGCTAGCACAGATACGCAGTATTTT CASSSSGASTDTQYF
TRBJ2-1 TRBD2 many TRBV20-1 TGCAGTGCTCCGGCCCGGGGGGAGAGCTCCTACAATGAGCAGTCCTTC CSAPARGESSYNEQSF
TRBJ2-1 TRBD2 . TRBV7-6 TGTGCCAGCAGAGGCGGGAGCCATAATGAGCAGTTCTTC CASRGGSHNEQFF
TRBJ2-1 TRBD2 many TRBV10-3 TGTGCCATCAGTGGGACTAGCGGAACATACAATGAGCAGTTCTTC CAISGTSGTYNEQFF
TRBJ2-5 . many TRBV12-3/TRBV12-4 TGTGCCAGCGCCCGGCAGCAAGAGACCCAGTACTTC CASARQQETQYF
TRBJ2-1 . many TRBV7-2 TGTGCCAGCAGCTCCTATACCAGGGCTGGAATTAATGAGCAGTTCTTC CASSSYTRAGINEQFF
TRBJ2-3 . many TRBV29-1 TGCAGCGTTGCGGGACCGTTAGGGCGGGCAGATACGCAGTATTTT CSVAGPLGRADTQYF
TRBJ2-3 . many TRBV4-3 TGCGCCAGCAGCCACGGAGGGGCTAGCACAGATACGCAGTATTTT CASSHGGASTDTQYF